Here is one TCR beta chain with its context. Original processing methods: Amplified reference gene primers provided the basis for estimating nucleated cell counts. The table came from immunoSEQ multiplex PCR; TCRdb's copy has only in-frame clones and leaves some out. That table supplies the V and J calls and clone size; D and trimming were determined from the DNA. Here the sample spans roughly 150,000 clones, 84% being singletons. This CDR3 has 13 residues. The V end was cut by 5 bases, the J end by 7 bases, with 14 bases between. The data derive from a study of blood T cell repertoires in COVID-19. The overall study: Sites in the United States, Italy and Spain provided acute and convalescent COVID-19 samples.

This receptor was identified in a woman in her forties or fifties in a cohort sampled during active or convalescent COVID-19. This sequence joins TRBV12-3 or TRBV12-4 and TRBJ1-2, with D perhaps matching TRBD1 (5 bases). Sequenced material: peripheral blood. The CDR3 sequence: CASSDDRPSGYTF. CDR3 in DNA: TGTGCCAGCAGTGATGACAGACCCTCTGGCTACACCTTC.